Shown below are 9 T cell receptor beta chains from a single sample sequenced in a study of blood T cell repertoires in COVID-19. Libraries were prepared by immunoSEQ multiplex PCR; TCRdb keeps only in-frame clonotypes and omits some of them. This sample yields a few hundred thousand clones, of which 70% to 90% are seen a single time; 4% to 4.5% belongs to the top ten. Material for sequencing was PBMCs or T cells enriched from blood (not recorded which). These receptors were collected from a woman aged 25 to 45 who had recovered from COVID-19.

This clone appeared once. This sequence joins TRBV6-5 and TRBJ1-1, with D uncertain. Trimming took 0 bases from V and 11 from J, leaving 13 bases between them. This CDR3 comprises 13 residues. Looked up from germline, CDR1 is MNHEY and CDR2 is SVGAGI. The chain's CDR3 is CASSYSTPAAAFF. The CDR3 DNA reads as TGTGCCAGCAGTTACTCGACACCCGCCGCGGCTTTCTTT.

This chain links TRBV5-1 with TRBJ2-3; 12 bases align to TRBD2. With V trimmed by 4 bases and J by 2 bases, 14 bases remained unmatched. This CDR3 contains 19 residues. Germline V gives CDR1 SGHRS, CDR2 YFSETQ. CDR3 DNA sequence: TGCGCCAGCAGCCTACGAACCCGACTAGCGGGGGATTACACAGATACGCAGTATTTT. It yields the protein CASSLRTRLAGDYTDTQYF.

The V call is TRBV2, the J call TRBJ2-7; 8 nucleotides match TRBD2. V lost 2 bases and J lost 7; bases outside the gene matches: 7. Germline V CDR1 and CDR2: SNHLY, FYNNEI. This CDR3 comprises 14 residues. The CDR3 nucleotides read TGTGCCAGCAGTGAAACGGGAGGGCCGAGGGAGCAGTACTTC. Translating it yields CASSETGGPREQYF.

This sequence joins TRBV6-6 and TRBJ2-2; a possible D gene is TRBD1 (6 bases). The CDR3 is 16 amino acids. The ends were cut back, 2 bases at V and 2 bases at J, with 12 bases in the middle. Per germline, CDR1 MNHNY and CDR2 SVGAGI (reference sequence). The CDR3 coding sequence is TGTGCCAGCAGTTACCGCCGACAGGACAACACCGGGGAGCTGTTTTTT. Residues: CASSYRRQDNTGELFF.

The genes are TRBV4-1 and TRBJ2-7; D not resolved. The germline V and J ends were trimmed by 0 bases and 4 bases, with 7 bases remaining between them. This CDR3 spans 13 amino acids. Germline CDR1 MGHRA, CDR2 YSYEKL. CDR3 sequence reads: CASSQELGYEQYF. The CDR3 DNA reads TGCGCCAGCAGCCAAGAACTCGGGTACGAGCAGTACTTC.

The chain links TRBV9 to TRBJ1-2, with D possibly matching TRBD1 (6 bases). CDR3 size: 12 residues. V dropped 3 bases and J dropped 8 bases, with 11 bases sitting between them. Germline V gives CDR1 SGDLS, CDR2 YYNGEE. The CDR3 DNA follows: TGTGCCAGCAGCGGGAACAGGGACGGCTACACCTTC. Its protein product is CASSGNRDGYTF.

This chain links TRBV28 with TRBJ1-1; D is possibly TRBD1 (5 bases). Germline V lookup: CDR1 MDHEN, CDR2 SYDVKM. Deletions cut 7 bases from V and 3 bases from J, with 12 bases between. The CDR3 is made up of 13 amino acids. DNA for the CDR3: TGTGCCAGCATCGGAACAGGCTACACTGAAGCTTTCTTT. As protein: CASIGTGYTEAFF.

The chain links TRBV20-1 to TRBJ2-2, with D unclear. Trimming took 8 bases from V and 6 from J, leaving 10 bases between them. The CDR3 is 11 residues long. Germline V lookup: CDR1 DFQATT, CDR2 SNEGSKA (reference sequence). The CDR3 region is CSSPSSGELFF. The CDR3 bases are TGCAGTTCTCCTTCTTCCGGGGAGCTGTTTTTT.

The rearrangement links TRBV28 to TRBJ1-1; no clear D. This CDR3 is built from 14 residues. Trimming pared 3 bases from V and 1 base from J, leaving 9 bases between. The V gene's germline CDR1 is MDHEN and CDR2 SYDVKM. The CDR3 loop is CASSFRLENTEAFF. The CDR3 DNA reads TGTGCCAGCAGTTTCCGACTGGAGAACACTGAAGCTTTCTTT.